The source of this T cell receptor beta chain is a study of blood T cells in healthy people across ages. Whole-study results and caveats: It was not known whether donors were CMV positive (a possible confounder of expanded clonotype changes). There were more naive CD4+ cells and higher diversity in long-lived donors than in aged donors.

This CDR3 contains 14 residues. CDR1 is SGHDN and CDR2 is FVKESK in the germline V gene. V was cut by 0 bases and J by 4 bases, with 4 bases left in between. On this clonotype itself: Its antigen remains unidentified.

Isolation recovered at least 7 million PBMCs from every sample. The authors ran a second PCR of roughly 6 to 11 cycles using a sample-barcoded 5' primer and a J-beta primer mix. TCRdb used MiXCR to reprocess the 5' RACE reads, holding one entry per CDR3 protein. There are just over 1 million distinct CDR3 sequences in the sample; roughly 45% occur only once, and approximately 17% lies in the top ten. This TCR was sampled from a woman aged 55-69 years in good health. The material sequenced was blood. V and J are TRBV14 and TRBJ2-6; no clear D. CDR3 amino acids: CASSQDPGANVLTF. The CDR3 DNA reads as TGTGCCAGCAGCCAAGACCCCGGGGCCAACGTCCTGACTTTC.